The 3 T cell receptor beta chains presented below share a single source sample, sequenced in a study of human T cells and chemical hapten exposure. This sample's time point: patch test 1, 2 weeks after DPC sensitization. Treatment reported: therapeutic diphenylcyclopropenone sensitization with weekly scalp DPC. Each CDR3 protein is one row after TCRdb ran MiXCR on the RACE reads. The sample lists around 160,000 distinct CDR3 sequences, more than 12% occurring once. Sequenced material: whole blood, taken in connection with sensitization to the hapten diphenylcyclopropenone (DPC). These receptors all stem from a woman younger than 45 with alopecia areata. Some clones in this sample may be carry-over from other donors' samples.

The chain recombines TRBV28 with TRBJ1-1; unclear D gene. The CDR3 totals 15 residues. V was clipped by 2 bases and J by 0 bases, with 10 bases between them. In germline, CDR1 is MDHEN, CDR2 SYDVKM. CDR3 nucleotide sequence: TGTGCCAGCAGTTTAAGGGCAGGACTGAACACTGAAGCTTTCTTT. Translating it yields CASSLRAGLNTEAFF.

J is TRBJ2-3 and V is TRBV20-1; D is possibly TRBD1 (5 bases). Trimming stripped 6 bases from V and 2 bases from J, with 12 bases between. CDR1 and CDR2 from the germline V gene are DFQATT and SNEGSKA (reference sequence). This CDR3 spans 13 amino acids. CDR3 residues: CSAREDSTDTQYF. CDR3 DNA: TGCAGTGCCAGGGAAGATTCCACAGATACGCAGTATTTT.

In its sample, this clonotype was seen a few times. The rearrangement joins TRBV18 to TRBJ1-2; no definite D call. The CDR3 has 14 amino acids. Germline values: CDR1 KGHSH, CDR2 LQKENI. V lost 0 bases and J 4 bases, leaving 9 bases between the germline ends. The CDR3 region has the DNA TGTGCCAGCTCACCACCGGGAGACGTCTATGGCTACACCTTC. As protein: CASSPPGDVYGYTF. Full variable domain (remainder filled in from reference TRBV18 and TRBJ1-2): NAGVMQNPRHLVRRRGQEARLRCSPMKGHSHVYWYRQLPEEGLKFMVYLQKENIIDESGMPKERFSAEFPKEGPSILRIQQVVRGDSAAYFCASSPPGDVYGYTFGSGTRLTVV.